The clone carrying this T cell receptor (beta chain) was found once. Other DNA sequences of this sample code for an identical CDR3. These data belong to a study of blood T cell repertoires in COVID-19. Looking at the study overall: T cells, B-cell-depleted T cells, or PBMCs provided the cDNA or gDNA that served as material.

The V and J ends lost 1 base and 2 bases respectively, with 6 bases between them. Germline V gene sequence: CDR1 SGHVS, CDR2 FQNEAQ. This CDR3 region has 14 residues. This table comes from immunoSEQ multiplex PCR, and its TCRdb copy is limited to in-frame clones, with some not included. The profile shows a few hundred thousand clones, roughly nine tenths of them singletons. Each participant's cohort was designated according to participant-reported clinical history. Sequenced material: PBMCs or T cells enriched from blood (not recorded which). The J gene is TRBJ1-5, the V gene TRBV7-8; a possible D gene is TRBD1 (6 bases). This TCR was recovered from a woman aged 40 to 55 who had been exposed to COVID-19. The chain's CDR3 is CASSLGTGNQPQHF. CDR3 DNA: TGTGCCAGCAGCTTAGGGACAGGCAATCAGCCCCAGCATTTT.